This TCR beta chain was profiled in a study of T cells in Graves' hyperthyroidism and ophthalmopathy. Concerning this clonotype: The antigen remains undetermined.

The TCR beta CDR3 regions underwent amplification using RNA transcripts as the source. The study used the HTBI primer set for a first-round RT-PCR of the TCR CDR3. TCRdb passed the multiplex PCR reads through MiXCR, listing each CDR3 protein once. The sample shows under 750,000 distinct CDR3 sequences, under 20% of them seen only once. This CDR3 region has 13 residues. Germline assignment: CDR1 SEHNR and CDR2 FQNEAQ (reference sequence). The V end lost 4 bases, the J end lost 7 bases, and 13 bases lay between the germline ends. The study collected blood at first hyperthyroidism diagnosis, before any ophthalmopathy symptoms arose. Study-level results: Most thyroid clonotypes with frequency above 0.001 were detected in blood. Ophthalmopathy was told apart from stable hyperthyroidism by a 13 V-J model.

J is TRBJ1-1 and V is TRBV7-9; no reliable D call. The source of this sequence is a woman aged 45-59 years with Graves' hyperthyroidism that later progressed to Graves' ophthalmopathy. The sample was blood. The DNA of the CDR3 is TGTGCCAGCAGCTCCTTCCGCTGGAGTGAAGCTTTCTTT. Protein sequence: CASSSFRWSEAFF.